This T cell receptor (beta chain) comes out of a study of technical replicates of blood from several donors. The junction had 5 bases not matched to a gene; V was cut back by 2 bases and J by 7 bases. The CDR3 length is 15 residues. The V gene's germline CDR1 is MNHEY and CDR2 SMNVEV (reference sequence). Profiled with immunoSEQ multiplex PCR; TCRdb holds only in-frame clones, not every one. The sample records more than 90,000 clones, more than 90% being singletons. The specimen was T cells isolated from PBMCs. This rearrangement joins TRBV27 to TRBJ2-1; TRBD1 agrees at 10 bases. This clonotype originated in a human donor in good health. This chain's CDR3 is CASSLIGTGDNEQFF. The DNA for the CDR3 is TGTGCCAGCAGTTTAATAGGGACAGGGGATAATGAGCAGTTCTTC.